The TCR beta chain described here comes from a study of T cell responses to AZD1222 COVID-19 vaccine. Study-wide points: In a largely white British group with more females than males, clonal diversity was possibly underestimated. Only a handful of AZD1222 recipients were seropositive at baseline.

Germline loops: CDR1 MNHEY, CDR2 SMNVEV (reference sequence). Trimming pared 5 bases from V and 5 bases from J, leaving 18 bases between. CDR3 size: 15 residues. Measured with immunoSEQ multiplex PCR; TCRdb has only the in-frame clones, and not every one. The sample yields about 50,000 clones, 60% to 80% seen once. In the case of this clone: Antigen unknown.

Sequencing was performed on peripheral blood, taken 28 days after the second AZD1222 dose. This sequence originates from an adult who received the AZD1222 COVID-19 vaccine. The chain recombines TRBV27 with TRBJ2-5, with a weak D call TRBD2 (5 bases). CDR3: CASSPHWLAQETQYF. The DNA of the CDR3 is TGTGCCAGCAGTCCCCACTGGCTAGCCCAGGAGACCCAGTACTTC.